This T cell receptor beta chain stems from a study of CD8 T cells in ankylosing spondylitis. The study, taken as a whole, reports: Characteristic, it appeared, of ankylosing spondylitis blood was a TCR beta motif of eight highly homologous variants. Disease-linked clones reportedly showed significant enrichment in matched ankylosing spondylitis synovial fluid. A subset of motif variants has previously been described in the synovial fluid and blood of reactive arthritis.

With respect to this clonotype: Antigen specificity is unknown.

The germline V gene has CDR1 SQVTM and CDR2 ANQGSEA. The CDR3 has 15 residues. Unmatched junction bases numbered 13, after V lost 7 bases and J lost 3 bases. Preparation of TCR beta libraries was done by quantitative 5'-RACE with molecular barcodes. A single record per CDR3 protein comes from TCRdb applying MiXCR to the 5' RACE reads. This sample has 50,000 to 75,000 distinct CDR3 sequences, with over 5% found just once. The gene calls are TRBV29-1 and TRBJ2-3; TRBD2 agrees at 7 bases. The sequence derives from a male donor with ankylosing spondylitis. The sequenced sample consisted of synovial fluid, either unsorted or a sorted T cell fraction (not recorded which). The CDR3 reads CSEMGAGLGTDTQYF. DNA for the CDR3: TGCAGCGAAATGGGAGCGGGGCTTGGTACAGATACGCAGTATTTT.